Described below is a single TCR beta chain sequence and its context. No antigen is known for it. Use of 60 Vbeta and 13 Jbeta primers characterized the PCR. Profiled with immunoSEQ multiplex PCR; TCRdb holds only in-frame clones, not every one. The sample totals tens of thousands of clones. There are 13 residues in the CDR3. The V end lost 3 bases, the J end lost 4 bases, and 9 bases lay between the germline ends. Germline lookup yields CDR1 KGHSH and CDR2 LQKENI. This sample stems from a study of cytomegalovirus exposure and HLA in healthy donors. Study at large: Earlier work reported some 110 million unique TCR beta sequences from 150 million to 200 million T cells. The study, taken as a whole, reports: Immune exposure was documented only through CMV serostatus. Being productive about 87% or about 30% of the time was typical of most TCR beta V segments in an earlier analysis. With DRB1 most and HLA-C fewest, TCR association rates differed between HLA loci in a later analysis.

The sequenced material came from PBMCs. This clonotype originated in a woman aged 30 to 39 in good health and CMV-seronegative. This chain links TRBV18 with TRBJ1-2; possibly TRBD1 for D (6 bases). CDR3 DNA: TGTGCCAGCTCACCGGACAGTGGCTATGGCTACACCTTC. Amino acid sequence: CASSPDSGYGYTF.